Listed below are T cell receptor beta chains from one sample, sequenced in a study of sequential checkpoint blockade in melanoma. Some clones are missing from TCRdb's copy, which holds only in-frame ones; the method was immunoSEQ multiplex PCR. The sample has more than 25,000 clones, 85% to 90% seen once. Sequenced material: CD8+ T cells sorted from blood (inferred from file names), taken from a patient given nivolumab and ipilimumab in sequence. The receptor set was obtained from a human donor with melanoma. The CDR3 runs from the conserved cysteine through the conserved F or W. A D gene is named only where the DNA matches it firmly. Size is omitted from some rows. Given values are once, few, many or a class for expanded clones.

d_call: .; cdr3_length: 13; v_call: TRBV5-6; clone_size: few; j_call: TRBJ1-2; cdr3_nt: TGTGCCAGCAGCTTGAAGGGAGGGAGCGGCTACACCTTC; cdr3_aa: CASSLKGGSGYTF
d_call: .; cdr3_length: 14; v_call: TRBV14; clone_size: .; j_call: TRBJ2-1; cdr3_nt: TGTGCCAGCAGCCCAATTTGGGCAATCAATGAGCAGTTCTTC; cdr3_aa: CASSPIWAINEQFF
d_call: TRBD2; cdr3_length: 17; v_call: TRBV7-9; clone_size: .; j_call: TRBJ2-1; cdr3_nt: TGTGCCAGCAGCTTTCCAAGGGCGGGAGAGGGTAGCAATGAGCAGTTCTTC; cdr3_aa: CASSFPRAGEGSNEQFF
d_call: .; cdr3_length: 11; v_call: TRBV20-1; clone_size: .; j_call: TRBJ2-7; cdr3_nt: TGCAGTGCTCCCGCGGGTTACGAGCAGTACTTC; cdr3_aa: CSAPAGYEQYF
d_call: TRBD2; cdr3_length: 16; v_call: TRBV11-3; clone_size: .; j_call: TRBJ2-3; cdr3_nt: TGTGCCAGCAGCCGCGATAGCGGGAGGTCCACAGATACGCAGTATTTT; cdr3_aa: CASSRDSGRSTDTQYF
d_call: TRBD1; cdr3_length: 14; v_call: TRBV28; clone_size: .; j_call: TRBJ1-1; cdr3_nt: TGTGCCAGCAGTCCCCAGACAGGGTTCACTGAAGCTTTCTTT; cdr3_aa: CASSPQTGFTEAFF
d_call: TRBD1; cdr3_length: 14; v_call: TRBV27; clone_size: .; j_call: TRBJ1-2; cdr3_nt: TGTGCCAGCAGTCCGGGACAGGGATTTTCGGGCTACACCTTC; cdr3_aa: CASSPGQGFSGYTF
d_call: .; cdr3_length: 15; v_call: TRBV7-9; clone_size: .; j_call: TRBJ1-2; cdr3_nt: TGTGCCAGCAGACCCGACAGGATCGTTAACTATGGCTACACCTTC; cdr3_aa: CASRPDRIVNYGYTF
d_call: .; cdr3_length: 18; v_call: TRBV27; clone_size: .; j_call: TRBJ2-3; cdr3_nt: TGTGCCAGCAGTTTAACCCTCCCGGGAGCCTTGGTCACAGATACGCAGTATTTT; cdr3_aa: CASSLTLPGALVTDTQYF
d_call: TRBD1; cdr3_length: 16; v_call: TRBV28; clone_size: .; j_call: TRBJ2-5; cdr3_nt: TGTGCCAGCAGTTCCATAGGACAGGGGAATAGTGAGACCCAGTACTTC; cdr3_aa: CASSSIGQGNSETQYF
d_call: .; cdr3_length: 13; v_call: TRBV4-1; clone_size: .; j_call: TRBJ2-1; cdr3_nt: TGCGCCAGCAGCCAAGTTGGTCTAAATGAGCAGTTCTTC; cdr3_aa: CASSQVGLNEQFF
d_call: TRBD1; cdr3_length: 15; v_call: TRBV27; clone_size: once; j_call: TRBJ1-2; cdr3_nt: TGTGCCAGCAGAAATCGGGACAGGGAATTCTATGGCTACACCTTC; cdr3_aa: CASRNRDREFYGYTF
d_call: .; cdr3_length: 15; v_call: TRBV7-6; clone_size: .; j_call: TRBJ1-4; cdr3_nt: TGTGCCAGCAGCCCTACCCTGGCAACTAATGAAAAACTGTTTTTT; cdr3_aa: CASSPTLATNEKLFF
d_call: .; cdr3_length: 14; v_call: TRBV28; clone_size: .; j_call: TRBJ2-7; cdr3_nt: TGTGCCAGCAAACCCATCACAGATTTCTACGAGCAGTACTTC; cdr3_aa: CASKPITDFYEQYF
d_call: .; cdr3_length: 15; v_call: TRBV7-6; clone_size: .; j_call: TRBJ2-3; cdr3_nt: TGTGCCAGCAGCTTTCCGTCTAGCCCCACAGATACGCAGTATTTT; cdr3_aa: CASSFPSSPTDTQYF
d_call: TRBD1; cdr3_length: 17; v_call: TRBV9; clone_size: .; j_call: TRBJ1-1; cdr3_nt: TGTGCCAGCAGCGTAGTGAGGGGGACAGGCTGGAACACTGAAGCTTTCTTT; cdr3_aa: CASSVVRGTGWNTEAFF
d_call: TRBD1; cdr3_length: 14; v_call: TRBV7-9; clone_size: .; j_call: TRBJ2-7; cdr3_nt: TGTGCCAGCAGCTTTCAGACAGGGGGCGACGAGCAGTACTTC; cdr3_aa: CASSFQTGGDEQYF